This TCR beta chain comes out of a study of T cells in Graves' hyperthyroidism and ophthalmopathy. Whole-study findings and limits: Most clonotypes that expanded in the thyroid above 0.001 also showed up in blood. Ophthalmopathy was predicted by the model a median of about 6.7 months ahead of onset.

CDR3 size: 15 residues. Trimming took off 5 bases at V and 1 base at J, with 11 bases between the two ends. Germline-derived CDR1 and CDR2 are MDHEN and SYDVKM. Every diagnosis used clinical symptoms, serum thyroxine and TRAb, thyroid ultrasound and orbital computed tomography. The source material, RNA transcripts, was used to amplify TCR beta CDR3 regions. The TCR CDR3 was amplified in a first-round RT-PCR using the HTBI primer set. MiXCR, run by TCRdb on the multiplex PCR reads, gives a single entry per CDR3 protein. The repertoire holds roughly 500,000 distinct CDR3 sequences, roughly 15% seen once, with 25% to 30% in the top ten. This clonotype turned up a few times. Its antigen remains unknown.

The clonotype comes from a woman aged 25 to 39 with Graves' ophthalmopathy. Input material: blood. The V call is TRBV28, the J call TRBJ2-2; no reliable D call. CDR3: CASSPLGLNTGELFF. In DNA form, the CDR3 reads TGTGCCAGCAGTCCTCTTGGCCTGAACACCGGGGAGCTGTTTTTT.